These 28 T cell receptor beta chains share one sample of origin, sequenced in a study of cytomegalovirus exposure and HLA in healthy donors. It was with 60 Vbeta and 13 Jbeta primers that the PCR ran. The table came from immunoSEQ multiplex PCR; TCRdb's copy has only in-frame clones and leaves some out. The table records 84,000 or so clones, around 84% of them present only once. Sequencing input: PBMCs. The receptors shown here come from a woman aged 45-60 years in good health and CMV-seronegative.

This clone was seen a few times. The chain is built from TRBV28 and TRBJ2-7; 12 bases line up with TRBD2. The germline gives CDR1 MDHEN, CDR2 SYDVKM. This CDR3 region has 14 residues. V was clipped by 8 bases and J by 4 bases; unmatched bases: 6. The CDR3 here is CASLAGGPGYEQYF. The CDR3 coding sequence is TGTGCCAGCCTAGCGGGAGGGCCTGGTTACGAGCAGTACTTC.

The rearrangement uses TRBV6-1 and TRBJ1-1; TRBD1 aligns across 7 bases. With V trimmed by 2 bases and J by 7 bases, 13 bases remained unmatched. The CDR3 totals 16 residues. Germline CDR1 reads MNHNS; CDR2 reads SASEGT. The CDR3 loop reads CASSERGKGAVNEAFF. DNA for the CDR3: TGTGCCAGCAGTGAAAGGGGCAAGGGGGCAGTAAATGAAGCTTTCTTT.

This clone was counted a single time. The chain is built from TRBV5-1 and TRBJ2-1; D uncertain. This CDR3 is 15 amino acids long. CDR1 and CDR2 from the germline V gene are SGHRS and YFSETQ. Between the trimmed V and J ends, which lost 1 base and 4 bases, there was a span of 12 bases. CDR3 protein: CASSLLPGVYNEQFF. The CDR3, as DNA: TGCGCCAGCAGCTTGCTCCCAGGCGTTTACAATGAGCAGTTCTTC.

This sequence joins TRBV6-4 and TRBJ2-3; 12 nucleotides match TRBD2. The CDR3 contains 15 residues. V shed 5 bases and J 0 bases; nucleotides not matched to a gene: 0. CDR1 and CDR2 from the germline V gene are MRHNA and SNTAGT. The CDR3: CASSTSGGSTDTQYF. CDR3 DNA sequence: TGTGCCAGCAGTACTAGCGGGGGGAGCACAGATACGCAGTATTTT.

This chain connects TRBV25-1 to TRBJ2-7, with TRBD2 matching 10 bases. CDR3 length equals 15 residues. The germline gives CDR1 MGHDK, CDR2 SYGVNS. With V trimmed by 6 bases and J by 0 bases, 5 bases remained unmatched. The CDR3 spells CASSGLAERSYEQYF. CDR3 DNA sequence: TGTGCCAGCAGCGGACTAGCGGAGCGCTCCTACGAGCAGTACTTC.

The table lists this clone with a few counts. This sequence joins TRBV6-1 and TRBJ2-3; D remains ambiguous. Trimming stripped 4 bases from V and 9 bases from J, with 8 bases between. There are 11 residues in the CDR3. Germline CDR1 reads MNHNS; CDR2 reads SASEGT. The CDR3 nucleotides are TGTGCCAGCAGTGGAGAAGTAACGCAGTATTTT. This translates into CASSGEVTQYF.

The J gene is TRBJ1-2, the V gene TRBV30; 8 bases line up with TRBD1. The junction had 16 bases not matched to a gene; V was cut back by 3 bases and J by 7 bases. Germline V gene lookup returns CDR1 GTSNPN and CDR2 SVGIG (reference sequence). The CDR3 loop spans 16 amino acids. CDR3 sequence reads: CAWRPVPIGQGRGYTF. CDR3 nucleotides: TGTGCCTGGAGGCCTGTGCCTATCGGACAGGGTCGTGGCTACACCTTC. The whole variable domain, remainder taken from reference TRBV30 and TRBJ1-2, is SQTIHQWPATLVQPVGSPLSLECTVEGTSNPNLYWYRQAAGRGLQLLFYSVGIGQISSEVPQNLSASRPQDRQFILSSKKLLLSDSGFYLCAWRPVPIGQGRGYTFGSGTRLTVV.

The chain joins TRBV25-1 to TRBJ1-2, with a possible D match to TRBD1 (5 bases). The germline V and J ends were trimmed by 5 bases and 5 bases, with 9 bases remaining between them. Germline V CDR1 and CDR2: MGHDK, SYGVNS. This CDR3 is 12 amino acids long. CDR3 residues: CASSRQQYGYTF. CDR3 sequence (DNA): TGTGCCAGCAGTCGACAGCAGTATGGCTACACCTTC.

This clone was picked up a small number of times. V usage is TRBV4-3 and J usage is TRBJ1-2; D remains ambiguous. Germline CDR1 reads LGHNA; CDR2 reads YSLEER. This CDR3 comprises 15 residues. V was clipped by 0 bases and J by 8 bases, with 16 bases between them. The CDR3: CASSQDITGAVGYTF. DNA for the CDR3: TGCGCCAGCAGCCAAGATATTACCGGTGCTGTGGGCTACACCTTC.

V is TRBV7-9 and J is TRBJ2-5; TRBD2 matches at 9 bases. The CDR3 totals 16 residues. Germline trimming cut 5 bases from V and 1 base from J; bases unmatched to any gene: 8. Germline CDR1 SEHNR, CDR2 FQNEAQ (reference sequence). The DNA of the CDR3 is TGTGCCAGCAGCCCCCAGACTAGCGGTATCCAAGAGACCCAGTACTTC. Its translation is CASSPQTSGIQETQYF.

The rearrangement links TRBV5-1 to TRBJ2-3; D is possibly TRBD1 (5 bases). From germline, CDR1 is SGHRS and CDR2 YFSETQ. CDR3 length: 15 amino acids. V lost 4 bases and J lost 4, with 16 bases in between. CDR3 DNA: TGCGCCAGCAGCCCGCGCATCAGGGTCGCAGATACGCAGTATTTT. Its translation: CASSPRIRVADTQYF.

This sequence joins TRBV20-1 and TRBJ2-1, with a weak D call TRBD2 (5 bases). Trimming cost V 1 base and J 8 bases, with 6 bases left between them. The V gene's germline CDR1 is DFQATT and CDR2 SNEGSKA (reference sequence). The CDR3 loop spans 11 amino acids. The CDR3 DNA is TGCAGTGCTAGAGCCGGGGATGAGCAGTTCTTC. Residues: CSARAGDEQFF.

This chain joins TRBV7-9 and TRBJ1-2; D possibly corresponds to TRBD1 (6 bases). Germline V gene sequence: CDR1 SEHNR, CDR2 FQNEAQ (reference sequence). The CDR3 is made up of 15 amino acids. With 5 bases removed from V and 6 bases from J, the gap between germline ends came to 19 bases. CDR3 sequence reads: CASSIDRDTTDGYTF. The CDR3, as DNA: TGTGCCAGCAGCATAGATAGGGACACAACGGATGGCTACACCTTC. Together with reference TRBV7-9 and TRBJ1-2, the CDR3 gives the full variable domain: DTGVSQNPRHKITKRGQNVTFRCDPISEHNRLYWYRQTLGQGPEFLTYFQNEAQLEKSRLLSDRFSAERPKGSFSTLEIQRTEQGDSAMYLCASSIDRDTTDGYTFGSGTRLTVV.

This clone has more than one count but fewer than ten. This rearrangement joins TRBV6-1 to TRBJ1-4; TRBD1 might be the D (5 bases). The CDR3 has 14 residues. Germline lookup yields CDR1 MNHNS and CDR2 SASEGT. The V and J ends lost 9 bases and 11 bases respectively, with 22 bases between them. The CDR3 DNA follows: TGTGCCAGTATCCGTGGAGGGGCCCATGGTAAACTGTTTTTT. This encodes CASIRGGAHGKLFF.

This clone appeared once. The chain is built from TRBV18 and TRBJ1-5; D is ambiguous. The V end lost 6 bases, the J end lost 5 bases, and 11 bases lay between the germline ends. The CDR3 sequence is 13 residues long. Germline V lookup: CDR1 KGHSH, CDR2 LQKENI. The chain's CDR3 is CASSNAVDQPQHF. The CDR3 bases are TGTGCCAGCTCGAACGCAGTTGATCAGCCCCAGCATTTT.

In its sample, this clone was seen once. V is TRBV19 and J is TRBJ1-5; TRBD1 is a possible D gene (5 bases). V was cut by 0 bases and J by 7 bases, with 10 bases left in between. The germline CDR1 and CDR2 sequences are LNHDA and SQIVND (reference sequence). The CDR3 is 14 residues long. Here the CDR3 reads CASSIEGRGQPQHF. Here the CDR3 DNA reads TGTGCCAGTAGTATAGAGGGGCGAGGACAGCCCCAGCATTTT.

This chain uses TRBV4-1 with TRBJ2-7; weak D call: TRBD1 (6 bases). There are 16 residues in the CDR3. CDR1 and CDR2 (germline): MGHRA, YSYEKL. V shed 2 bases and J shed 0 bases, with 14 bases lying between them. The CDR3 nucleotides are TGCGCCAGCAGCCAAACCTGGACAGTGACCTCCTACGAGCAGTACTTC. Protein sequence: CASSQTWTVTSYEQYF.

This sequence joins TRBV10-3 and TRBJ1-1, with D perhaps matching TRBD1 (6 bases). The CDR3 sequence is 13 residues long. Germline V CDR1 and CDR2: ENHRY, SYGVKD. V was clipped by 5 bases and J by 6 bases, with 13 bases between them. The CDR3 DNA sequence: TGTGCCATCAGTCCAGGGGATCGCTCTGAAGCTTTCTTT. It translates to CAISPGDRSEAFF.

The V call is TRBV6-1, the J call TRBJ2-7; 8 bases map to TRBD1. V lost 2 bases and J lost 4; bases outside the gene matches: 7. The CDR3 loop spans 15 amino acids. Germline V lookup: CDR1 MNHNS, CDR2 SASEGT. The CDR3 reads CASSELGTGLYEQYV. CDR3 DNA sequence: TGTGCCAGCAGTGAATTGGGGACAGGCCTTTACGAGCAGTACGTC.

This rearrangement joins TRBV10-2 to TRBJ1-2; D not resolved. Per germline, CDR1 WSHSY and CDR2 SAAADI. CDR3 length: 14 amino acids. With 0 bases removed from V and 1 base from J, the gap between germline ends came to 6 bases. This chain's CDR3 is CASSESDINYGYTF. DNA for the CDR3: TGCGCCAGCAGTGAGTCTGACATTAACTATGGCTACACCTTC.

This clone was counted once. The rearrangement uses TRBV19 and TRBJ2-5, with D tentatively TRBD1 (6 bases). Germline V CDR1 and CDR2: LNHDA, SQIVND (reference sequence). The V end lost 6 bases, the J end lost 4 bases, and 15 bases lay between the germline ends. This CDR3 comprises 14 residues. The CDR3 region has the DNA TGTGCCAGTAGCTCGCCAGGGGAAACAGAGACCCAGTACTTC. Amino acids: CASSSPGETETQYF.

The gene calls are TRBV28 and TRBJ1-1; TRBD1 might be the D (6 bases). Per the germline V gene, CDR1 is MDHEN and CDR2 is SYDVKM. The CDR3 has 15 amino acids. V gave up 6 bases and J gave up 0 bases, with 14 bases separating them. The CDR3 protein is CASRFLQGLNTEAFF. CDR3 nucleotides: TGTGCCAGCAGGTTCCTACAGGGCTTGAACACTGAAGCTTTCTTT.

Points on this clone: A read error may produce the germline difference seen at one junction end. The genes are TRBV28 and TRBJ1-2; TRBD1 aligns across 10 bases. The CDR3 has 15 residues. Looked up from germline, CDR1 is MDHEN and CDR2 is SYDVKM. CDR3 sequence (DNA): TGTGCCAGCAATTTAAGTCCGACAGGGGGCAATGGCTACACCTTC. Its translation is CASNLSPTGGNGYTF.

The chain links TRBV6-5 to TRBJ2-7; TRBD2 matches at 11 bases. J gave up 3 bases and V 0 bases, and 1 base lay outside the gene matches. From germline, CDR1 is MNHEY and CDR2 SVGAGI. The CDR3 is made up of 15 amino acids. The CDR3 here is CASSYSGTSGYEQYF. The CDR3 coding sequence is TGTGCCAGCAGTTACTCGGGGACTAGCGGCTACGAGCAGTACTTC.

The chain is built from TRBV29-1 and TRBJ2-1; D may be TRBD2 (5 bases). The CDR3 is 14 amino acids. V was shortened by 4 bases and J by 10 bases, with 20 bases between the two germline ends. CDR1 and CDR2 from the germline V gene are SQVTM and ANQGSEA. CDR3 region: CSVVSWTEGGEQFF. CDR3 bases: TGCAGCGTTGTGTCGTGGACTGAAGGAGGAGAGCAGTTCTTC.

The chain recombines TRBV28 with TRBJ2-6; D is possibly TRBD2 (6 bases). The germline V and J ends were trimmed by 4 bases and 0 bases, with 25 bases remaining between them. The CDR3 loop spans 21 amino acids. Per germline, CDR1 MDHEN and CDR2 SYDVKM. The CDR3 sequence: CASSSYSLGVGRHSGANVLTF. DNA of the CDR3: TGTGCCAGCAGTTCGTACTCCCTGGGGGTCGGGAGACACTCTGGGGCCAACGTCCTGACTTTC.

This clone was detected only once. The J gene is TRBJ1-2, the V gene TRBV4-3; D is unresolved. The CDR3 totals 13 residues. Germline CDR1 and CDR2: LGHNA and YSLEER. V was pared by 3 bases and J by 6 bases, with 11 bases between. The CDR3 nucleotides are TGCGCCAGCAGCCATGACGGAGTCGATGGCTACACCTTC. This encodes CASSHDGVDGYTF.

This chain connects TRBV7-3 to TRBJ2-2; D is uncertain. This CDR3 region has 14 residues. V lost 5 bases, J lost 1 base, and 8 bases lay in between. CDR1 and CDR2 from the germline V gene are SGHTA and FQGTGA. CDR3 loop: CASSHLGNTGELFF. The CDR3 coding sequence is TGTGCCAGCAGCCATCTCGGGAACACCGGGGAGCTGTTTTTT.